A single sample gave rise to the 29 T cell receptor beta chains below, sequenced in a study of tumor-infiltrating lymphocytes in oesophageal squamous cell carcinoma. TCRdb reprocessed the PCR reads with MiXCR, giving one entry per CDR3 protein. The sample lists approximately 22,000 distinct CDR3 sequences; about 35% were seen once. The sequenced sample consisted of esophageal tumor tissue. Receptors were obtained from a female donor with esophageal squamous cell carcinoma.

The table lists this clonotype with many counts. The chain has TRBV28 and TRBJ1-6; a possible D gene is TRBD1 (6 bases). The CDR3 is 14 residues long. The V and J ends lost 5 bases and 8 bases respectively, with 13 bases between them. The germline V gene has CDR1 MDHEN and CDR2 SYDVKM. The CDR3 bases are TGTGCCAGCAGTCCCGGACAGTTTCATTCACCCCTCCACTTT. This encodes CASSPGQFHSPLHF. Supplemented by reference TRBV28 and TRBJ1-6, the full variable domain reads DVKVTQSSRYLVKRTGEKVFLECVQDMDHENMFWYRQDPGLGLRLIYFSYDVKMKEKGDIPEGYSVSREKKERFSLILESASTNQTSMYLCASSPGQFHSPLHFGNGTRLTVT.

For this clonotype: Without the conserved terminal phenylalanine or tryptophan, this CDR3 likely stems from a read error. No DNA is shown, since the ends of the CDR3 on it are uncertain; the CDR3 is the one TCRdb lists. This chain links TRBV7-4 with TRBJ2-1; the D call TRBD1 from the table was never checked on the DNA. The germline V gene has CDR1 SGHVT and CDR2 SQSDAQ. The CDR3 is 16 amino acids long, termini counted. The CDR3: CASSLTQGNNEQFFGS.

V is TRBV12-3 or TRBV12-4 and J is TRBJ2-1; D is ambiguous. The CDR3 sequence is 16 residues long. V was clipped by 2 bases and J by 2 bases, with 13 bases between them. CDR3 loop: CASSLTLVPPYNEQFF. The CDR3 bases are TGTGCCAGCAGTTTAACACTGGTCCCCCCCTACAATGAGCAGTTCTTC.

Worth noting for this clonotype: The CDR3 does not end in the conserved phenylalanine or tryptophan, so this is likely a read error. No DNA is shown, since the ends of the CDR3 on it are uncertain; the CDR3 is the one TCRdb lists. The V gene is TRBV6-6, the J gene TRBJ2-5. Both ends counted, the CDR3 spans 13 residues. Germline-derived CDR1 and CDR2 are MNHNY and SVGAGI (reference sequence). The CDR3 here is CASRTEDGYTFGS.

This clonotype was observed at least ten times. The J gene is TRBJ1-1, the V gene TRBV12-3 or TRBV12-4, with D hard to call. The CDR3 is 13 amino acids. V lost 0 bases and J lost 3, with 5 bases in between. This CDR3 is CASSLAAYTEAFF. CDR3 DNA: TGTGCCAGCAGTTTAGCGGCGTACACTGAAGCTTTCTTT.

This clonotype is termed medium-sized. The J gene is TRBJ1-2, the V gene TRBV6-1; tentatively, D is TRBD1 (5 bases). This CDR3 is built from 15 residues. Deletions cut 5 bases from V and 7 bases from J, with 20 bases between. CDR1 MNHNS and CDR2 SASEGT come from the germline V gene. The CDR3 DNA follows: TGTGCCAGCAGTCCCCGGGACCCTTCTGTTTCTGGCTACACCTTC. It translates to CASSPRDPSVSGYTF.

As to this clonotype: The CDR3 carries no conserved terminal phenylalanine or tryptophan, so it likely arises from a read error. No DNA is shown, since the ends of the CDR3 on it are uncertain; the CDR3 is the one TCRdb lists. This rearrangement joins TRBV7-6 to TRBJ2-6; the table's D call TRBD2 went unverified against the DNA. The length of the CDR3 is 16 amino acids, counting both ends. Germline V lookup: CDR1 SGHVS, CDR2 FNYEAQ. CDR3 loop: CASSLVAGGTGQFFGA.

J is TRBJ2-5 and V is TRBV28; 7 bases are a match to TRBD2. V was pared by 3 bases and J by 1 base, with 8 bases of the junction left unmatched. The CDR3 sequence is 16 residues long. Germline V CDR1 and CDR2: MDHEN, SYDVKM. The CDR3, as DNA: TGTGCCAGCAGTTTGAGAGGACTAGGGACCCAAGAGACCCAGTACTTC. This translates into CASSLRGLGTQETQYF.

By frequency in the sample, this clonotype is medium-sized. V gene TRBV7-9 combines with J gene TRBJ1-1; unclear D gene. Trimming took 6 bases from V and 4 from J, leaving 15 bases between them. This CDR3 spans 14 amino acids. Germline values: CDR1 SEHNR, CDR2 FQNEAQ (reference sequence). The CDR3 region has the DNA TGTGCCAGCAGTCCGGACCGATCGTTCACTGAAGCTTTCTTT. As protein: CASSPDRSFTEAFF.

The chain employs TRBV7-2 and TRBJ1-2; 8 positions agree with TRBD1. Germline V gene lookup returns CDR1 SGHTA and CDR2 FQGNSA. The junction had 12 bases not matched to a gene; V was cut back by 5 bases and J by 7 bases. The CDR3 is 15 residues long. The CDR3 reads CASSPYLTGGGGYTF. In DNA, the CDR3 is TGTGCCAGCAGCCCTTACCTAACAGGGGGAGGTGGCTACACCTTC.

Concerning this clonotype: Lacking the conserved final phenylalanine or tryptophan, this CDR3 likely reflects a read error. No DNA is shown, since the ends of the CDR3 on it are uncertain; the CDR3 is the one TCRdb lists. This rearrangement joins TRBV12-5 to TRBJ2-7; the D call TRBD2 from the table was never checked on the DNA. The CDR3 is 8 residues long, ends included. The germline V gene has CDR1 LGHNT and CDR2 FRNRAP. CDR3 amino acids: CASGLGLA.

This clonotype occurred a few times. The chain uses TRBV20-1 and TRBJ1-1; TRBD1 agrees at 7 bases. CDR1 DFQATT and CDR2 SNEGSKA come from the germline V gene (reference sequence). The CDR3 is 11 residues long. The CDR3 nucleotides read TGCAAGACAGGGAGAGGCACTGAAGCTTTCTTT. It encodes CKTGRGTEAFF.

This clonotype occurred a few times. This chain connects TRBV6-6 to TRBJ2-3, with D perhaps matching TRBD2 (6 bases). Trimming removed 2 bases at V and 4 bases at J, with 13 bases between. This CDR3 contains 15 residues. Germline V lookup: CDR1 MNHNY, CDR2 SVGAGI (reference sequence). The CDR3 loop is CASSYEAGIADTQYF. The CDR3 DNA follows: TGTGCCAGCAGTTACGAAGCGGGTATCGCAGATACGCAGTATTTT.

This clonotype was seen at least ten times. For the CDR3, the DNA is TGTGCCAGCAGAAAACAGGGGGCTGGGTGGAATGAGCAGTTCTTC. It is translated as CASRKQGAGWNEQFF. V is TRBV28 and J is TRBJ2-1, with 9 bases that match TRBD1. J gave up 7 bases and V 6 bases, and 10 bases lay outside the gene matches. The CDR3 has 15 residues. The germline gives CDR1 MDHEN, CDR2 SYDVKM.

This clonotype was seen only a few times. A read error is likely, as this CDR3 ends without the conserved phenylalanine or tryptophan. The DNA is left out, because the CDR3 cannot be placed on it with certainty; the CDR3 is given as TCRdb lists it. The chain employs TRBV6-1 and TRBJ2-7; the listed D gene, TRBD1, was not tested against the DNA. The CDR3 is 15 amino acids in total, end residues counted. Germline values: CDR1 MNHNS, CDR2 SASEGT. The CDR3 loop reads CASPGRTNYGYTFGS.

The chain has TRBV28 and TRBJ1-4; TRBD1 might be the D (5 bases). The CDR3 length is 13 residues. The V end was cut by 1 base, the J end by 11 bases, with 11 bases between. Germline V gene lookup returns CDR1 MDHEN and CDR2 SYDVKM. The CDR3 is CASSLSVRVKLFF. For the CDR3, the DNA is TGTGCCAGCAGTTTATCCGTCAGGGTGAAACTGTTTTTT.

This clonotype was detected only a few times. A read error is possible here, since a much larger clone lies one base away. V usage is TRBV5-4 and J usage is TRBJ2-7, with 11 bases lining up with TRBD2. The CDR3 loop spans 14 amino acids. The V gene end was trimmed by 4 bases and the J gene end by 7 bases; junction bases not matched to a gene: 7. In germline, CDR1 is SGHNT, CDR2 YYREEE (reference sequence). CDR3 loop: CASSTSGSLHEQYF. In nucleotides, the CDR3 is TGTGCCAGCAGCACTAGCGGGAGTTTGCATGAGCAGTACTTC.

This clonotype was recorded many times. The chain links TRBV18 to TRBJ2-7, with 14 bases aligning to TRBD2. The CDR3 extends over 16 amino acids. J lost 7 bases, V lost 4 bases, and 9 bases had no gene match. Germline V gives CDR1 KGHSH, CDR2 LQKENI. The CDR3 here is CASSQPGTSGSREQYF. The CDR3 bases are TGTGCCAGCTCACAACCTGGGACTAGCGGGAGTCGTGAGCAGTACTTC. Full variable domain (outside the CDR3, taken from reference TRBV18 and TRBJ2-7): NAGVMQNPRHLVRRRGQEARLRCSPMKGHSHVYWYRQLPEEGLKFMVYLQKENIIDESGMPKERFSAEFPKEGPSILRIQQVVRGDSAAYFCASSQPGTSGSREQYFGPGTRLTVT.

This clonotype was picked up a small number of times. This sequence may be a read error, since a much larger clone differs from it by one base. The rearrangement joins TRBV6-1 to TRBJ2-1; 9 bases are shared with TRBD2. There are 15 residues in the CDR3. J lost 10 bases, V lost 6 bases, and 13 bases had no gene match. Germline V gene lookup returns CDR1 MNHNS and CDR2 SASEGT. Here the CDR3 reads CASSLRREGSYEQFF. The CDR3 nucleotides read TGTGCCAGCAGCCTCCGGCGGGAGGGCTCCTACGAGCAGTTCTTC.

This clonotype is classed as medium-sized. Here the CDR3 DNA reads TGTGCCAGCAGCGACGGAACTCTTCCTTTTTCACCCCTCCACTTT. Encoded protein: CASSDGTLPFSPLHF. The V and J genes are TRBV7-2 and TRBJ1-6; unclear D gene. The germline CDR1 and CDR2 sequences are SGHTA and FQGNSA. V lost 5 bases and J 9 bases, leaving 17 bases between the germline ends. This CDR3 region has 15 residues.

V and J are TRBV19 and TRBJ2-4, with D perhaps TRBD1 or TRBD2 (5 bases each). The DNA matches TRBJ2-7 better at its end, which makes the J call doubtful. The CDR3 length is 14 residues. Germline loops: CDR1 LNHDA, CDR2 SQIVND (reference sequence). CDR3 amino acids: CASSTGTDQYEQYF. The CDR3 bases are TGTGCCAGTAGCACCGGGACCGACCAATACGAGCAGTACTTC.

For this clonotype: This may stem from a read error, because a much larger clone lies one nucleotide away. The chain is built from TRBV28 and TRBJ2-1; 8 bases line up with TRBD2. Germline V gives CDR1 MDHEN, CDR2 SYDVKM. The CDR3 contains 14 residues. V shed 7 bases, J shed 9 bases, and the junction held 11 bases outside the gene matches. Here the CDR3 DNA reads TGTGCCAGCATTTGGCGGGGGGTCCCCGGTGAGCAGTTCTTC. Protein sequence: CASIWRGVPGEQFF.

This clonotype has ten or more counts. This chain uses TRBV4-2 with TRBJ1-2; 7 nucleotides line up with TRBD1. Germline values: CDR1 LGHNA, CDR2 YNFKEQ. CDR3 length equals 13 residues. Trimming took 1 base from V and 6 from J; bases not matched to a gene: 2. The CDR3 DNA follows: TGTGCCAGCAGCCAAGTTCAGGGGGATGGCTACACCTTC. This sequence encodes CASSQVQGDGYTF.

The J gene is TRBJ2-7, the V gene TRBV10-3; 9 bases fit TRBD1. After removal of 9 bases from V and 6 bases from J, the junction contained 9 bases not matched to a gene. This CDR3 has 13 residues. Germline values: CDR1 ENHRY, CDR2 SYGVKD. CDR3 loop: CAMAGTGFIEQYF. CDR3 DNA: TGTGCCATGGCCGGGACAGGGTTTATCGAGCAGTACTTC.

V and J are TRBV7-9 and TRBJ2-2; D is uncertain. V was clipped by 2 bases and J by 9 bases, with 10 bases between them. The length of the CDR3 is 13 residues. The V gene's germline CDR1 is SEHNR and CDR2 FQNEAQ (reference sequence). CDR3 amino acids: CASSLSLIRELFF. The CDR3 region has the DNA TGTGCCAGCAGCTTAAGTTTGATCAGGGAGCTGTTTTTT.

The rearrangement joins TRBV12-3 or TRBV12-4 to TRBJ1-5; D possibly corresponds to TRBD1 (5 bases). V gave up 2 bases and J gave up 6 bases, with 11 bases separating them. The CDR3 runs to 14 residues. The DNA for the CDR3 is TGTGCCAGCAGTTTATTCAGGGATGGTCAGCCCCAGCATTTT. It translates to CASSLFRDGQPQHF.

This chain joins TRBV9 and TRBJ2-7; tentative D call: TRBD2 (5 bases). The J call may be mistaken, given a closer DNA end match to TRBJ2-1. The CDR3 is 14 amino acids. Germline values: CDR1 SGDLS, CDR2 YYNGEE. The CDR3 nucleotides read TGTGCCAGCAGCCCAAGCGGTTCCTACAATGAGCAGTTCTTC. Protein sequence: CASSPSGSYNEQFF.

This clonotype has just a few counts. The rearrangement uses TRBV11-2 and TRBJ2-1; TRBD2 matches at 15 bases. Per germline, CDR1 SGHAT and CDR2 FQNNGV. The trim removed 4 bases at V and 9 bases at J, leaving 4 bases unmatched. The CDR3 extends over 15 amino acids. In DNA form, the CDR3 reads TGTGCCAGCAGCTCCGGGACTAGCGGGAGGTTTGAGCAGTTCTTC. Translating it yields CASSSGTSGRFEQFF.

In this sample, this clonotype turned up a few times. This CDR3 reads CASSLWTSGNLYNEQYF. CDR3 nucleotide sequence: TGTGCCAGCAGTCTCTGGACTAGCGGAAACCTTTACAATGAGCAGTACTTC. J is TRBJ2-5 and V is TRBV6-1, with 10 bases fitting TRBD2. Germline V lookup: CDR1 MNHNS, CDR2 SASEGT. The CDR3 covers 17 residues. V gave up 5 bases and J gave up 11 bases; unmatched junction bases: 20.